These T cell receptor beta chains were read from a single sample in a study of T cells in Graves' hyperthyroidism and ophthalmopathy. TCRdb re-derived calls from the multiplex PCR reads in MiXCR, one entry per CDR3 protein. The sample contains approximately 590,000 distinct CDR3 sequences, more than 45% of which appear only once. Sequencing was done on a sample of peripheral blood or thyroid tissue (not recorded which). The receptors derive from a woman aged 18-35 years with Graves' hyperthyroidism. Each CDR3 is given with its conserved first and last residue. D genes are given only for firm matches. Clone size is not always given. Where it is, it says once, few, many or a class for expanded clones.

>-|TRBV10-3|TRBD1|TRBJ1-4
TGTGCCACGCGGGGCCCGCAGGACAGGGGGAATGAAAAACTGTTTTTT
CATRGPQDRGNEKLFF
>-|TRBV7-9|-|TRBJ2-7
TGTGCCGGCAGCCCGGACGGGGCAGTCCGCAACTACGAGCAGTACTTC
CAGSPDGAVRNYEQYF
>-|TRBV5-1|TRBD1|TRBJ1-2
TGCGCCAGCAGCCTCCTCCGGGACAGGGTCGGCGGCTACACCTTC
CASSLLRDRVGGYTF
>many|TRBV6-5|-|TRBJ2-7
TGTGCCAGCACCCCCGCCGGCTCCTACGAGCAGTACTTC
CASTPAGSYEQYF
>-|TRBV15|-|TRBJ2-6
TGTCCCACCAACCTTGGCTCTGGGGCCAACGTCCTGACTTTC
CPTNLGSGANVLTF
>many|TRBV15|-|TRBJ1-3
TGTGCCACCAGCAGAGATCCAGGGGAGGCTGGAAACACCATATATTTT
CATSRDPGEAGNTIYF
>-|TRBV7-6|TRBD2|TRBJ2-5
TGTGCCAGCAGCTTAGGACTAGCGGGTACCCAGTACTTC
CASSLGLAGTQYF
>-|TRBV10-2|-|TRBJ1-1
TGCGCCAGCAGTTGGTCCTCTATGAACACTGAAGCTTTCTTT
CASSWSSMNTEAFF
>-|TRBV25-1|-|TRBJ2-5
TGTGCCAGCAGTACTCTAGGGGGGGTGGAGACCCAGTACTTC
CASSTLGGVETQYF
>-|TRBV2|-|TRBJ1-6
TGTGCCAGCAGTGAAACGAATTCACCCCTCCACTTT
CASSETNSPLHF
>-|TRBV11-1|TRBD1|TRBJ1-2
TGTGCCAGCAGCCCTGGGACAGGGGGTCGGAGGCATGGCTACACCTTC
CASSPGTGGRRHGYTF